This TCR beta chain was obtained from a study of blood T cell repertoires in COVID-19. About the research overall: Italy, Spain and the United States were the sources of the convalescent and acute COVID-19 samples. T cells, B-cell-depleted T cells, or PBMCs supplied cDNA or gDNA.

CDR1 is DFQATT and CDR2 is SNEGSKA in the germline V gene (reference sequence). V was clipped by 3 bases and J by 2 bases, with 14 bases between them. The CDR3 is 14 amino acids. In the source study's methods: Amplifying reference gene primers gave estimates of nucleated cell counts. Sequencing was performed with immunoSEQ multiplex PCR; in TCRdb, only in-frame clones are kept and a portion is missing. Clone size and the V and J calls come from that table; the DNA yielded D and trimming. Here the sample spans more than 200,000 clones, roughly nine tenths being singletons. The clonotype was recovered from a man between 65 and 79 years old with acute or convalescent COVID-19. This rearrangement joins TRBV20-1 to TRBJ2-7; no firm D call. The source material was peripheral blood. CDR3 protein: CSASRVGKTYEQYF. CDR3 sequence (DNA): TGCAGTGCTAGTCGGGTCGGCAAAACCTACGAGCAGTACTTC.